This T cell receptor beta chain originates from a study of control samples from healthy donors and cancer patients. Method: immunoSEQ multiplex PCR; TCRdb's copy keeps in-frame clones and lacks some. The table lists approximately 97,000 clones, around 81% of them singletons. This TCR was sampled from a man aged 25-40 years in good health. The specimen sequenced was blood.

CDR3 nucleotide sequence: TGTGCCAGCAGTTTTTCAGGGGGCGAGGTACCGTACGAGCAGTACTTC. It yields the protein CASSFSGGEVPYEQYF. The chain couples TRBV27 to TRBJ2-7; 8 bases are a match to TRBD1. The V segment lost 3 bases and the J segment 4 bases; nucleotides outside the gene matches: 11. The CDR3 is 16 amino acids. CDR1 MNHEY and CDR2 SMNVEV come from the germline V gene (reference sequence).